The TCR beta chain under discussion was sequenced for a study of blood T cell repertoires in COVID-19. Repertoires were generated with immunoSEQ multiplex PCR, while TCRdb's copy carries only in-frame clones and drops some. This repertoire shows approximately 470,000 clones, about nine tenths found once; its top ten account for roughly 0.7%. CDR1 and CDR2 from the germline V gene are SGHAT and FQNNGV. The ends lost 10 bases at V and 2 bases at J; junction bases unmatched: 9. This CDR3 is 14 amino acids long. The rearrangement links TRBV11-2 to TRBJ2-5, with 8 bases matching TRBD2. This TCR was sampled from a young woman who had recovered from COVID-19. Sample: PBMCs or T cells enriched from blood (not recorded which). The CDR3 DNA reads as TGTGCCACGGCGCCCCGGGGGGGACAAGAGACCCAGTACTTC. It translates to CATAPRGGQETQYF.